These T cell receptor beta chains were read from a single sample in a study of CD8+ T cells in alopecia areata. Profiled with immunoSEQ multiplex PCR; TCRdb holds only in-frame clones, not every one. The table records around 99,000 clones, 84% of them present only once. The sequencing here drew on CD8+ T cells sorted from blood, taken at week 24, from a patient treated with tofacitinib. The source is a human donor with alopecia areata. Both conserved end residues are part of each CDR3. Fields, in order: J gene, D gene, V gene, CDR3 protein. A D gene is named only where the DNA matches it firmly.

TRBJ2-2 | - | TRBV4-1 | CASSQDLAGNTGELFF
TRBJ2-1 | TRBD2 | TRBV6-6 | CASSQGGGASYNEQFF
TRBJ2-7 | - | TRBV27 | CASRGSYEQYF
TRBJ2-2 | - | TRBV27 | CASSEWDPNTGELFF
TRBJ2-1 | - | TRBV5-5 | CASSLWAGGHNEQFF
TRBJ2-2 | - | TRBV4-3 | CASSQGYTGELFF
TRBJ2-7 | - | TRBV6-5 | CASSALGQTIYEQYF
TRBJ1-2 | TRBD1 | TRBV6-4 | CASSEVAGGDGYTF
TRBJ1-6 | - | TRBV6-5 | CASAQRTANNSPLHF
TRBJ1-5 | - | TRBV27 | CATAQRLNQPQHF
TRBJ2-5 | - | TRBV12-5 | CASGTGPLSETQYF
TRBJ2-5 | - | TRBV4-1 | CASSQDAGIEETQYF
TRBJ2-7 | - | TRBV30 | CAWSASPAYEQYF
TRBJ2-7 | - | TRBV10-3 | CAIGSYEQYF
TRBJ2-7 | TRBD2 | TRBV6-5 | CASSYSGEGYEQYF
TRBJ2-1 | - | TRBV6-1 | CATQDETVTYNEQFF
TRBJ2-7 | TRBD1 | TRBV7-9 | CASSPGTGGEQYF
TRBJ2-3 | - | TRBV9 | CASSVVGPGVDTQYF
TRBJ1-2 | - | TRBV10-3 | CAISESLVTFGYTF
TRBJ2-7 | - | TRBV6-5 | CASSPHGDSNEQYF
TRBJ1-1 | TRBD1 | TRBV30 | CAWTTGQGVNTEAFF
TRBJ2-6 | TRBD1 | TRBV13 | CASSLLQGAGANVLTF
TRBJ2-7 | - | TRBV4-2 | CASSYYQGGSYEQYF
TRBJ1-5 | - | TRBV7-9 | CASSLGTEYSNQPQHF
TRBJ2-2 | TRBD2 | TRBV5-4 | CASSLDGGERELFF